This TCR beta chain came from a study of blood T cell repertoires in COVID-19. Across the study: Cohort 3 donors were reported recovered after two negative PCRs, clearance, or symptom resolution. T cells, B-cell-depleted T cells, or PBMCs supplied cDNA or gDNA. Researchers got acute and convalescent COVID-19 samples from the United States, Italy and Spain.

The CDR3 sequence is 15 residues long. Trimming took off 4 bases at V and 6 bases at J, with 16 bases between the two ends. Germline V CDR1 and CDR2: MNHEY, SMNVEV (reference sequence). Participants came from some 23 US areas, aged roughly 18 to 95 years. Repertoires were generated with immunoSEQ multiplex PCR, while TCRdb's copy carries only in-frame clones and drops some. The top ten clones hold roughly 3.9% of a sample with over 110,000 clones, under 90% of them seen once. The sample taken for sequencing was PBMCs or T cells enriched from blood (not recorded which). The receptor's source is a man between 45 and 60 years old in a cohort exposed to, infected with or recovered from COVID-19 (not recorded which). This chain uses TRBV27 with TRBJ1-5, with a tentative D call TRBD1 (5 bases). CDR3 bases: TGTGCCAGCAGTTCGCCCGGGACGGGGGGTCAGCCCCAGCATTTT. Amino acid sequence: CASSSPGTGGQPQHF.